This is a list of T cell receptor beta chains from one sample in a study of identical twins. TCRdb passed the 5' RACE reads through MiXCR, listing each CDR3 protein once. Counted here are about 520,000 distinct CDR3 sequences, approximately 22% occurring once; the ten biggest clones make up 0.75% to 0.95%. In addition, the sample was reused for a study of T cells expressing NK-cell markers.

Sequencing was performed on CD4+ T cells sorted from blood. The receptors come from a woman under 30 in good health. Both conserved end residues are part of each CDR3. Clone size is not always given. Where it is, it says once, few, many or a class for expanded clones.

J: TRBJ2-1; size: few; V: TRBV4-2; CDR3: CASSQDLVASQGEQFF
J: TRBJ2-2; size: few; V: TRBV5-5; CDR3: CASSPAGGKRTGELFF
J: TRBJ2-2; size: .; V: TRBV20-1; CDR3: CSARRQPGLGPTGELLF
J: TRBJ2-7; size: .; V: TRBV6-2/TRBV6-3; CDR3: CASRTRSGVAGGYEQYF
J: TRBJ1-1; size: few; V: TRBV12-5; CDR3: CASGLETGAGAFF
J: TRBJ2-2; size: .; V: TRBV10-3; CDR3: CAIRPGTGNTGELFF
J: TRBJ2-5; size: few; V: TRBV29-1; CDR3: CSVEPSTQYF
J: TRBJ1-2; size: few; V: TRBV15; CDR3: CATSRGQGLGGYTF
J: TRBJ1-1; size: few; V: TRBV20-1; CDR3: CSARPLDEAFF
J: TRBJ2-3; size: .; V: TRBV20-1; CDR3: CSAYLAESTDTQYF
J: TRBJ2-7; size: few; V: TRBV20-1; CDR3: CSARDGWAHEQYF
J: TRBJ2-1; size: .; V: TRBV11-2; CDR3: CASSLLVSFAYNEQFF
J: TRBJ2-4; size: .; V: TRBV20-1; CDR3: CSAREGVGSTKNIQYF
J: TRBJ2-7; size: .; V: TRBV29-1; CDR3: CSVRNYEQYF
J: TRBJ1-1; size: few; V: TRBV12-3/TRBV12-4; CDR3: CASSLAESEVAFF
J: TRBJ1-5; size: many; V: TRBV7-2; CDR3: CASSPDRGMTFNQPQHF
J: TRBJ2-1; size: few; V: TRBV5-1; CDR3: CASRTGPRNEQFF
J: TRBJ2-6; size: few; V: TRBV27; CDR3: CASSLSFVQVSGANVLTF
J: TRBJ2-7; size: .; V: TRBV28; CDR3: CASRKGAYEQYF
J: TRBJ2-5; size: few; V: TRBV12-3/TRBV12-4; CDR3: CASSRMPLRTGETQYF
J: TRBJ2-3; size: few; V: TRBV6-1; CDR3: CASSHRGGQSTDTQYF
J: TRBJ2-5; size: few; V: TRBV6-1; CDR3: CASSRWGQETQYF
J: TRBJ2-5; size: few; V: TRBV12-3/TRBV12-4; CDR3: CASSFTGVQETQYF
J: TRBJ2-2; size: .; V: TRBV10-3; CDR3: CAISDNYRGPNTGELFF
J: TRBJ1-6; size: .; V: TRBV7-2; CDR3: CASSAYRERNSPLHF
J: TRBJ2-7; size: .; V: TRBV12-3/TRBV12-4; CDR3: CASSLLSDSPYEQYF
J: TRBJ1-6; size: .; V: TRBV9; CDR3: CASSVGPGGGSPLHF
J: TRBJ2-1; size: few; V: TRBV7-2; CDR3: CAEADSSYNEQFF
J: TRBJ2-1; size: many; V: TRBV5-1; CDR3: CASSLDSGGYNEQFF
J: TRBJ2-5; size: .; V: TRBV20-1; CDR3: CSASTGTGIQETQYF
J: TRBJ2-3; size: .; V: TRBV7-9; CDR3: CASSLGRLAGGPDTQYF
J: TRBJ1-2; size: few; V: TRBV5-5; CDR3: CASNFNAGGYTF
J: TRBJ1-2; size: many; V: TRBV12-3/TRBV12-4; CDR3: CASSGGDYGYTF
J: TRBJ2-1; size: many; V: TRBV4-2; CDR3: CASSHLLAGGLSSYNEQFF
J: TRBJ2-5; size: .; V: TRBV20-1; CDR3: CSARDGYGGPGETQYF
J: TRBJ1-2; size: few; V: TRBV27; CDR3: CASSLFAADNAFYGYTF
J: TRBJ2-1; size: few; V: TRBV20-1; CDR3: CSAREFRGSYNEQFF
J: TRBJ1-2; size: .; V: TRBV6-1; CDR3: CASSPVGAGGYTF
J: TRBJ1-1; size: .; V: TRBV9; CDR3: CASSVGDSPEAFF
J: TRBJ2-1; size: .; V: TRBV7-8; CDR3: CASSRVIGVVEQFF
J: TRBJ1-6; size: .; V: TRBV18; CDR3: CASSPSGRGVPLHF